This T cell receptor (beta chain) was sequenced in a study of T cells after yellow fever vaccination. For the study at large: Some fractions had low cell numbers, and these were prepared with SMART-Seq v4 Ultra Low Input.

Generation of TCR cDNA used 5'RACE template switching (which added a universal primer site and UMIs). TCRdb re-analysed the 5' RACE reads in MiXCR, keeping a single row per CDR3 protein. This table holds about 630,000 distinct CDR3 sequences, 10% to 15% found once. Regarding the study as a whole: Faster peaking, at day 5 versus 15, marked a secondary response that was weaker. Most clones from primary vaccination were detected again post-booster (about 95% CD4, more than 85% CD8).

This clonotype was observed at least ten times. Antigen unknown. Sequenced here: PBMCs, sampled on the day of the yellow fever booster vaccination. The receptor comes from a man aged 25-45 years who received the YFV17D yellow fever vaccine.

CDR3 residues: CASSGGQEDEQFF. The CDR3 DNA follows: TGCGCCAGCAGTGGGGGACAGGAGGACGAGCAGTTCTTC. The V and J genes are TRBV10-2 and TRBJ2-1, with 8 nucleotides matching TRBD1. This CDR3 has 13 amino acids. Germline loops: CDR1 WSHSY, CDR2 SAAADI. Losses at the gene ends were 4 bases for V and 10 bases for J; bases not matched to a gene: 6.